The entry that follows covers one TCR beta chain sequence. Trimming left V 3 bases short and J 5 bases short, with 14 bases between. From germline, CDR1 is SGDLS and CDR2 YYNGEE. This CDR3 has 15 residues. Method: immunoSEQ multiplex PCR; TCRdb's copy keeps in-frame clones and lacks some. This table holds roughly 410,000 clones, 89% found once. The record originates from a study of blood T cell repertoires in COVID-19. This sequence joins TRBV9 and TRBJ1-4; D may be TRBD1 (6 bases). This clonotype was obtained from a woman aged 40 to 55 with COVID-19, enrolled during active disease. The sample comprised peripheral blood. This chain's CDR3 is CASSERTDFNEKLFF. CDR3 DNA sequence: TGTGCCAGCAGCGAGAGGACAGATTTCAATGAAAAACTGTTTTTT. The whole variable domain, filled in from reference TRBV9 and TRBJ1-4, reads DSGVTQTPKHLITATGQRVTLRCSPRSGDLSVYWYQQSLDQGLQFLIQYYNGEERAKGNILERFSAQQFPDLHSELNLSSLELGDSALYFCASSERTDFNEKLFFGSGTQLSVL.